The 9 T cell receptor beta chains presented below share a single source sample, sequenced in a study of blood T cell repertoires in COVID-19. The protocol was immunoSEQ multiplex PCR, while the TCRdb copy is restricted to in-frame clones and leaves out a portion. The sample has a few hundred thousand clones; 88% are singletons. The specimen sequenced was PBMCs or T cells enriched from blood (not recorded which). These receptors were taken from a woman aged 40 to 50 with acute COVID-19.

This clone was seen more than once but under ten times. This chain uses TRBV5-4 with TRBJ1-2; a weak D match, TRBD1 (5 bases). Germline CDR1 reads SGHNT; CDR2 reads YYREEE (reference sequence). The ends were cut back, 6 bases at V and 8 bases at J, with 20 bases in the middle. This CDR3 comprises 14 residues. CDR3 bases: TGTGCCAGCACCTCTCTTGGGGGACTTGGGGGCTACACCTTC. Protein product: CASTSLGGLGGYTF.

The chain has TRBV14 and TRBJ1-5; no clear D gene. The germline gives CDR1 SGHDN, CDR2 FVKESK. The CDR3 is 18 residues long. V lost 2 bases and J lost 1, with 18 bases in between. In nucleotides, the CDR3 is TGTGCCAGCAGCCAAAATGAGGGAGGCCATGAAAGCAATCAGCCCCAGCATTTT. Amino acid sequence: CASSQNEGGHESNQPQHF.

The chain couples TRBV4-3 to TRBJ2-1; TRBD1 aligns across 11 bases. The CDR3 contains 15 residues. With V trimmed by 5 bases and J by 1 base, 1 base remained unmatched. Germline V gene lookup returns CDR1 LGHNA and CDR2 YSLEER. Here the CDR3 reads CASSGDRGSYNEQFF. In DNA form, the CDR3 reads TGCGCCAGCAGCGGGGACAGGGGGTCCTACAATGAGCAGTTCTTC.

The rearrangement joins TRBV6-5 to TRBJ2-1; D gene ambiguous. Germline CDR1 is MNHEY and CDR2 is SVGAGI. The CDR3 contains 11 residues. Deletions cut 8 bases from V and 8 bases from J, with 10 bases between. In nucleotides, the CDR3 is TGTGCCAGCGAGGAGAGCCATGAGCAGTTCTTC. Residues: CASEESHEQFF.

The V and J genes are TRBV15 and TRBJ1-1; a weak D match, TRBD1 (6 bases). Germline CDR1 reads LNHNV; CDR2 reads YYDKDF (reference sequence). The V and J ends lost 6 bases and 0 bases respectively, with 11 bases between them. This CDR3 is built from 14 residues. The CDR3 sequence: CATSQQGLNTEAFF. CDR3 nucleotides: TGTGCCACCAGTCAACAGGGACTGAACACTGAAGCTTTCTTT.

The chain links TRBV7-2 to TRBJ2-3; 10 bases agree with TRBD2. The CDR3 runs to 15 residues. CDR1 and CDR2 from the germline V gene are SGHTA and FQGNSA. Trimming cost V 4 bases and J 1 base; bases outside gene matches: 2. The CDR3 coding sequence is TGTGCCAGCAGCTATCTAGCGGGGGGCACAGATACGCAGTATTTT. Residues: CASSYLAGGTDTQYF.

V usage is TRBV5-6 and J usage is TRBJ1-3; tentative D call: TRBD1 (6 bases). The germline gives CDR1 SGHDT, CDR2 YYEEEE. The CDR3 totals 16 residues. V lost 4 bases, J lost 0 bases, and 14 bases lay in between. The CDR3 here is CASSGGGHLSGNTIYF. The CDR3, as DNA: TGTGCCAGCAGCGGCGGGGGACACCTCTCTGGAAACACCATATATTTT.

The chain employs TRBV5-5 and TRBJ2-5; TRBD1 aligns across 10 bases. Germline CDR1 and CDR2: SGHKS and YYEKEE (reference sequence). V trimming: 0 bases; J trimming: 5 bases; junction bases outside the gene matches: 4. The CDR3 length is 15 residues. DNA for the CDR3: TGTGCCAGCAGCTTGGAAGGGACAGGGGCGGAGACCCAGTACTTC. Translation: CASSLEGTGAETQYF.

This chain links TRBV7-2 with TRBJ1-5; TRBD1 might be the D (6 bases). CDR1 SGHTA and CDR2 FQGNSA come from the germline V gene. The CDR3 is 15 amino acids. V shed 5 bases and J shed 0 bases, with 11 bases lying between them. The CDR3 region has the DNA TGTGCCAGCAGCCCCGGGACATTTAGCAATCAGCCCCAGCATTTT. Translating gives CASSPGTFSNQPQHF.